The rows below give T cell receptor beta chains drawn from one sample of a study of CD8+ T cells in alopecia areata. Using immunoSEQ multiplex PCR, the repertoire was profiled, and TCRdb retains in-frame clones only, with some absent. Of about 180,000 clones detected, roughly 60% appear once; the ten largest clones hold about 1.5%. The sample in question was CD4+ T cells sorted from blood, obtained at week 0. These receptors were collected from a human donor with alopecia areata. Each CDR3 is given with its conserved first and last residue. A D gene is named only where the DNA matches it firmly. Rows may omit the clone size; those that give it use once, few, many or a size class.

j_call: TRBJ2-3
d_call: TRBD1
clone_size: .
v_call: TRBV5-8
cdr3_nt: TGTGCCAGCAGCTCCGGGACAGGGAATTTGGTCGCAGATACGCAGTATTTT
cdr3_aa: CASSSGTGNLVADTQYF

j_call: TRBJ2-7
d_call: .
clone_size: .
v_call: TRBV29-1
cdr3_nt: TGCAGCGTCCGTCGGACGTCGAGCTCCTACGAGCAGTACTTC
cdr3_aa: CSVRRTSSSYEQYF

j_call: TRBJ1-2
d_call: .
clone_size: .
v_call: TRBV4-3
cdr3_nt: TGCGCCAGCAGCCAAGATTCGGGGCCCTATGGCTACACCTTC
cdr3_aa: CASSQDSGPYGYTF

j_call: TRBJ2-3
d_call: TRBD2
clone_size: .
v_call: TRBV29-1
cdr3_nt: TGCAGCGTCCAGACTAGCGCCACAGATACGCAGTATTTT
cdr3_aa: CSVQTSATDTQYF

j_call: TRBJ2-3
d_call: .
clone_size: .
v_call: TRBV4-3
cdr3_nt: TGCGCCAGCAGCACTTCAAACAGGGACACAGATACGCAGTATTTT
cdr3_aa: CASSTSNRDTDTQYF

j_call: TRBJ2-5
d_call: .
clone_size: many
v_call: TRBV5-1
cdr3_nt: TGCGCCAGCAGCTTGGATATGGGGTGGGAGACCCAGTACTTC
cdr3_aa: CASSLDMGWETQYF

j_call: TRBJ2-2
d_call: .
clone_size: once
v_call: TRBV5-1
cdr3_nt: TGCGCCAGCAGCAGGGTCAGTACCGGGGAGCTGTTTTTT
cdr3_aa: CASSRVSTGELFF

j_call: TRBJ1-3
d_call: TRBD1
clone_size: .
v_call: TRBV29-1
cdr3_nt: TGCAGCGTCCAGGGGGCGAATGGAAACACCATATATTTT
cdr3_aa: CSVQGANGNTIYF

j_call: TRBJ1-1
d_call: .
clone_size: .
v_call: TRBV29-1
cdr3_nt: TGCAGCGTTGACCACCTAATCATGAACACTGAAGCTTTCTTT
cdr3_aa: CSVDHLIMNTEAFF

j_call: TRBJ2-1
d_call: .
clone_size: .
v_call: TRBV30
cdr3_nt: TGTGCCTGGAGTGTACCGGGGGGCGCGCGGAATGAGCAGTTCTTC
cdr3_aa: CAWSVPGGARNEQFF

j_call: TRBJ1-6
d_call: .
clone_size: .
v_call: TRBV30
cdr3_nt: TGTGCCTGGAGTGATGGGGTCGGTAGTTCACCCCTCCACTTT
cdr3_aa: CAWSDGVGSSPLHF

j_call: TRBJ1-5
d_call: .
clone_size: .
v_call: TRBV7-9
cdr3_nt: TGTGCCAGGGGTTTTCGAGGCGGCAATCAGCCCCAGCATTTT
cdr3_aa: CARGFRGGNQPQHF

j_call: TRBJ2-3
d_call: .
clone_size: .
v_call: TRBV9
cdr3_nt: TGTGCCAGCAGCGTAGGGATTGTGTTTGGCACAGATACGCAGTATTTT
cdr3_aa: CASSVGIVFGTDTQYF

j_call: TRBJ2-7
d_call: TRBD1
clone_size: .
v_call: TRBV29-1
cdr3_nt: TGCAGCGCTAGGACAGGGGCCTACGAGCAGTACTTC
cdr3_aa: CSARTGAYEQYF

j_call: TRBJ1-5
d_call: TRBD1
clone_size: .
v_call: TRBV18
cdr3_nt: TGTGCCAGCTCACCAAAGGACAGGGGTCAGCCCCAGCATTTT
cdr3_aa: CASSPKDRGQPQHF

j_call: TRBJ2-1
d_call: .
clone_size: .
v_call: TRBV30
cdr3_nt: TGTGCCTGGAGTAGGTCGCCCCTGGGTGAGCAGTTCTTC
cdr3_aa: CAWSRSPLGEQFF

j_call: TRBJ2-2
d_call: .
clone_size: .
v_call: TRBV2
cdr3_nt: TGTGCCAGCAGTCCGACAAGCACCGGGGAGCTGTTTTTT
cdr3_aa: CASSPTSTGELFF

j_call: TRBJ2-1
d_call: .
clone_size: .
v_call: TRBV29-1
cdr3_nt: TGCAGCGTTGAGGTAGTGAGGAACAATGAGCAGTTCTTC
cdr3_aa: CSVEVVRNNEQFF

j_call: TRBJ1-2
d_call: .
clone_size: .
v_call: TRBV29-1
cdr3_nt: TGCAGCGTCCAACTACAGGGTAGAGACGGCTACACCTTC
cdr3_aa: CSVQLQGRDGYTF

j_call: TRBJ2-7
d_call: TRBD1
clone_size: .
v_call: TRBV2
cdr3_nt: TGTGCCAGCAGTGAGTGGACAGGGAAGATCAAGTACTTC
cdr3_aa: CASSEWTGKIKYF

j_call: TRBJ2-7
d_call: TRBD1
clone_size: few
v_call: TRBV4-3
cdr3_nt: TGCGCCAGCAGCCAAGATTATACAGGGGGCATCTACGAGCAGTACTTC
cdr3_aa: CASSQDYTGGIYEQYF

j_call: TRBJ1-2
d_call: TRBD1
clone_size: .
v_call: TRBV5-1
cdr3_nt: TGCGCCAGCAGCCCGGGACAGCTACGTAACTATGGCTACACCTTC
cdr3_aa: CASSPGQLRNYGYTF

j_call: TRBJ2-1
d_call: TRBD2
clone_size: .
v_call: TRBV4-1
cdr3_nt: TGCGCCAGCAGCCAAGAATGGCCTCGACTAGCGGGGACCAACAATGAGCAGTTCTTC
cdr3_aa: CASSQEWPRLAGTNNEQFF

j_call: TRBJ2-7
d_call: TRBD2
clone_size: once
v_call: TRBV4-3
cdr3_nt: TGCGCCAGCAGCCAAGGTCCGCTAGCGGACTACGAGCAGTACTTC
cdr3_aa: CASSQGPLADYEQYF

j_call: TRBJ1-1
d_call: .
clone_size: .
v_call: TRBV25-1
cdr3_nt: TGTGCCAGCATAGGTGACACTGAAGCTTTCTTT
cdr3_aa: CASIGDTEAFF

j_call: TRBJ2-5
d_call: .
clone_size: .
v_call: TRBV27
cdr3_nt: TGTGCCAGCAGTTTATATACGGACAGCCAAGAGACCCAGTACTTC
cdr3_aa: CASSLYTDSQETQYF

j_call: TRBJ2-1
d_call: TRBD2
clone_size: .
v_call: TRBV7-9
cdr3_nt: TGTGCCAGCAGCTCTTTAAGCGGGGCCTCCTACAATGAGCAGTTCTTC
cdr3_aa: CASSSLSGASYNEQFF

j_call: TRBJ1-1
d_call: .
clone_size: .
v_call: TRBV20-1
cdr3_nt: TGCAGTGCGGCAGGGAACACTGAAGCTTTCTTT
cdr3_aa: CSAAGNTEAFF

j_call: TRBJ2-3
d_call: TRBD2
clone_size: .
v_call: TRBV5-1
cdr3_nt: TGCGCCAGCAGCGGAGGACTAGCGGGGGCTGGGGATACGCAGTATTTT
cdr3_aa: CASSGGLAGAGDTQYF

j_call: TRBJ2-3
d_call: .
clone_size: .
v_call: TRBV10-3
cdr3_nt: TGTGCCATCAGTGATTGGGCACAAACGACGAATACGCAGTATTTT
cdr3_aa: CAISDWAQTTNTQYF

j_call: TRBJ2-3
d_call: .
clone_size: .
v_call: TRBV7-8
cdr3_nt: TGTGCCAGCAGCTTATTTGGGTCGGGCGGCACAGATACGCAGTATTTT
cdr3_aa: CASSLFGSGGTDTQYF

j_call: TRBJ1-2
d_call: .
clone_size: .
v_call: TRBV10-3
cdr3_nt: TGTGCCATCAGTGGCGGAGGGGATGGCTACACCTTC
cdr3_aa: CAISGGGDGYTF

j_call: TRBJ1-5
d_call: .
clone_size: .
v_call: TRBV12-5
cdr3_nt: TGTGCTAGTGGTGGGACGGGAATGAGCAATCAGCCCCAGCATTTT
cdr3_aa: CASGGTGMSNQPQHF

j_call: TRBJ1-2
d_call: TRBD1
clone_size: .
v_call: TRBV4-1
cdr3_nt: TGCGCCAGCAGCCAAGGGGCCCAGGGGGCTTCGGATGGCTACACCTTC
cdr3_aa: CASSQGAQGASDGYTF

j_call: TRBJ2-1
d_call: .
clone_size: few
v_call: TRBV13
cdr3_nt: TGTGCCAGCAGCTTAGAGACCCTTAACAATGAGCAGTTCTTC
cdr3_aa: CASSLETLNNEQFF

j_call: TRBJ2-3
d_call: .
clone_size: .
v_call: TRBV2
cdr3_nt: TGTGCCAGGGAGTACACAGATACGCAGTATTTT
cdr3_aa: CAREYTDTQYF

j_call: TRBJ2-5
d_call: .
clone_size: .
v_call: TRBV15
cdr3_nt: TGTGCCACCAGCAGAGACATCCAAGAGACCCAGTACTTC
cdr3_aa: CATSRDIQETQYF